This T cell receptor beta chain derives from a study of T cells after yellow fever vaccination. Study background: SMART-Seq v4 Ultra Low Input served to prepare low-cell-number fractions. Study-level findings and limits: Abundant clonotypes from the bulk population could have been carried over as contaminants into FACS-sorted repertoires. Most clones from primary vaccination resurfaced after the booster (around 97% CD4, less than 90% CD8).

5'RACE template switching produced TCR cDNA carrying a universal primer site and UMIs. TCRdb itself ran the 5' RACE reads through MiXCR, one entry per CDR3 protein. The table shows hundreds of thousands of distinct CDR3 sequences, with about 12% occurring only once. Turning to this clonotype: The antigen remains undetermined.

This CDR3 has 14 amino acids. Between the trimmed V and J ends, which lost 6 bases and 0 bases, there was a span of 12 bases. Looked up from germline, CDR1 is LGHDT and CDR2 is YNNKEL (reference sequence). This TCR came from a man under 40 who received the YFV17D yellow fever vaccine. The V gene is TRBV3-1, the J gene TRBJ2-7; the D gene is possibly TRBD2 (6 bases). The specimen comprised PBMCs, sampled on the day of the yellow fever booster vaccination. The CDR3 DNA follows: TGTGCCAGCAGTCCCTCTAGCGACTCCTACGAGCAGTACTTC. Amino acid sequence: CASSPSSDSYEQYF.